What follows are 29 T cell receptor beta chains derived from one specimen sequenced in a study of vaccination effects on CD4 cells after COVID-19. This table comes from immunoSEQ multiplex PCR, and its TCRdb copy is limited to in-frame clones, with some not included. The sample records 42,000 or so clones, around 74% being singletons. Before sequencing took place, the ViraFEST assay used viral peptide pools to expand antigen-specific CD4+ T cells. Isolation of CD4+ T cells took place after 10 days of culture. A positive SARS-CoV-2 PCR test fell between March and December 2020. No cognate antigen is known for these TCRs. The sample in question was CD4+ T cells from PBMCs cultured with a peptide pool, obtained before COVID-19 vaccination. The receptors stem from a human donor who had a prior SARS-CoV-2 infection.

This chain uses TRBV18 with TRBJ2-7; 8 bases fit TRBD1. CDR1 and CDR2 from the germline V gene are KGHSH and LQKENI. Losses at the gene ends were 1 base for V and 4 bases for J; bases not matched to a gene: 6. The CDR3 consists of 15 residues. CDR3 DNA: TGTGCCAGCTCACCACGGGCAGGGGGCGAATACGAGCAGTACTTC. The encoded protein is CASSPRAGGEYEQYF.

The chain carries TRBV5-1 and TRBJ2-1, with D hard to call. From germline, CDR1 is SGHRS and CDR2 YFSETQ. Trimming pared 6 bases from V and 9 bases from J, leaving 10 bases between. The CDR3 spans 11 residues. This CDR3 reads CASTDGVEQFF. The CDR3 DNA reads as TGCGCCAGCACCGATGGGGTTGAGCAGTTCTTC.

The chain carries TRBV15 and TRBJ2-7; TRBD1 might be the D (7 bases). V was pared by 3 bases and J by 1 base, with 10 bases between. The CDR3 totals 14 residues. In germline, CDR1 is LNHNV, CDR2 YYDKDF (reference sequence). CDR3 sequence: CATSRTGTSYEQYF. CDR3 in DNA: TGTGCCACCAGCAGGACAGGGACTTCCTACGAGCAGTACTTC.

This chain uses TRBV5-4 with TRBJ1-2; possibly TRBD1 for D (5 bases). The germline V and J ends were trimmed by 4 bases and 2 bases, with 12 bases remaining between them. The CDR3 loop spans 14 amino acids. The germline V gene has CDR1 SGHNT and CDR2 YYREEE (reference sequence). CDR3 sequence reads: CASSLGTDNYGYTF. For the CDR3, the DNA is TGTGCCAGCAGCCTAGGGACCGACAACTATGGCTACACCTTC.

This clone was counted between two and nine times. The chain carries TRBV7-3 and TRBJ2-1; 9 bases fit TRBD2. The CDR3 has 14 amino acids. Germline V lookup: CDR1 SGHTA, CDR2 FQGTGA. With 3 bases clipped from V and 9 bases from J, the junction kept 6 bases outside the gene matches. CDR3 sequence: CASSLIAGVGEQFF. The CDR3 coding sequence is TGTGCCAGCAGCTTGATAGCGGGAGTAGGTGAGCAGTTCTTC.

The genes are TRBV27 and TRBJ1-4; D remains unclear. The CDR3 is made up of 15 amino acids. CDR1 MNHEY and CDR2 SMNVEV come from the germline V gene (reference sequence). The ends were cut back, 3 bases at V and 4 bases at J, with 12 bases in the middle. The CDR3 DNA reads TGTGCCAGCAGTTTCCGGTGGCCGATTAATGAAAAACTGTTTTTT. This translates into CASSFRWPINEKLFF.

The CDR3 sequence is CASSRSLGDYSGNTEAFF. In DNA, the CDR3 is TGCGCCAGCAGCCGTTCCCTGGGGGACTATAGCGGGAACACTGAAGCTTTCTTT. The V and J genes are TRBV4-3 and TRBJ1-1; a weak D match, TRBD1 (5 bases). V was pared by 4 bases and J by 1 base, with 22 bases between. The CDR3 contains 18 residues. Per the germline V gene, CDR1 is LGHNA and CDR2 is YSLEER.

The chain employs TRBV5-4 and TRBJ2-1; D assignment may be TRBD1 or TRBD2 (5 bases each). The V end lost 3 bases, the J end lost 1 base, and 14 bases lay between the germline ends. Germline loops: CDR1 SGHNT, CDR2 YYREEE (reference sequence). This CDR3 spans 16 amino acids. CDR3 DNA sequence: TGTGCCAGCAGCTCCGTCCTGGGACGATCCTACAATGAGCAGTTCTTC. As protein: CASSSVLGRSYNEQFF.

This clone was picked up one time. The V gene is TRBV12-5, the J gene TRBJ2-1, with TRBD1 identical over 7 bases. CDR3 size: 15 residues. V lost 5 bases, J lost 0 bases, and 4 bases stayed unmatched. Germline V gene sequence: CDR1 LGHNT, CDR2 FRNRAP. The CDR3 DNA follows: TGTGCTAGTGGTACGACAGGGAGCTCCTACAATGAGCAGTTCTTC. Translation: CASGTTGSSYNEQFF.

J is TRBJ1-5 and V is TRBV28, with TRBD1 as a possible D gene (5 bases). The CDR3 length is 15 residues. Germline assignment: CDR1 MDHEN and CDR2 SYDVKM. Between the trimmed V and J ends, which lost 8 bases and 1 base, there was a span of 15 bases. CDR3 region: CASHTGGESNQPQHF. For the CDR3, the DNA is TGTGCCAGCCATACCGGGGGTGAAAGCAATCAGCCCCAGCATTTT. The whole variable domain, remainder taken from reference TRBV28 and TRBJ1-5, is DVKVTQSSRYLVKRTGEKVFLECVQDMDHENMFWYRQDPGLGLRLIYFSYDVKMKEKGDIPEGYSVSREKKERFSLILESASTNQTSMYLCASHTGGESNQPQHFGDGTRLSIL.

This chain connects TRBV27 to TRBJ2-2, with 7 bases aligning to TRBD2. From germline, CDR1 is MNHEY and CDR2 SMNVEV (reference sequence). V lost 6 bases and J lost 8; bases outside the gene matches: 21. The CDR3 has 18 residues. The CDR3 DNA reads as TGTGCCAGCAGACCCTCGGGGATCATGGGGGGGGGAAGAGGGGAGCTGTTTTTT. Protein sequence: CASRPSGIMGGGRGELFF.

This chain joins TRBV5-1 and TRBJ1-2, with 8 nucleotides matching TRBD1. With V trimmed by 1 base and J by 6 bases, 2 bases remained unmatched. The CDR3 length is 13 residues. Looked up from germline, CDR1 is SGHRS and CDR2 is YFSETQ. As DNA, the CDR3 is TGCGCCAGCAGCTTGTCGGGACAGGATGGCTACACCTTC. Its translation is CASSLSGQDGYTF.

The chain couples TRBV19 to TRBJ2-7; 8 bases agree with TRBD2. Germline V gene sequence: CDR1 LNHDA, CDR2 SQIVND (reference sequence). With V trimmed by 0 bases and J by 1 base, 8 bases remained unmatched. The CDR3 runs to 17 residues. The CDR3 region has the DNA TGTGCCAGTAGTATAGATCTACACGGGGGGGGATCCTACGAGCAGTACTTC. This sequence encodes CASSIDLHGGGSYEQYF.

This clone has only one observation. The chain has TRBV3-1 (or the pseudogene TRBV3-2) and TRBJ2-1; the match to TRBD2 covers 14 bases. Losses at the gene ends were 2 bases for V and 6 bases for J; bases not matched to a gene: 12. The length of the CDR3 is 19 residues. Looked up from germline, CDR1 is LGHDT and CDR2 is YNNKEL (reference sequence). CDR3 nucleotides: TGTGCCAGCAGCCAAAATCGACTAGCGGGAGGGCCCTACATCAATGAGCAGTTCTTC. This translates into CASSQNRLAGGPYINEQFF.

The rearrangement joins TRBV18 to TRBJ2-2; the D gene is possibly TRBD1 (5 bases). The CDR3 length is 14 residues. V was pared by 5 bases and J by 1 base, with 8 bases between. Germline V gene sequence: CDR1 KGHSH, CDR2 LQKENI. CDR3 in amino acids: CASSSQGNTGELFF. The CDR3, as DNA: TGTGCCAGCTCATCGCAGGGGAACACCGGGGAGCTGTTTTTT.

In nucleotides, the CDR3 is TGTGCCACCAGCAGGAGAGAGGCGGTGATGAACACTGAAGCTTTCTTT. Translation: CATSRREAVMNTEAFF. The chain links TRBV15 to TRBJ1-1; D gene ambiguous. Germline CDR1 is LNHNV and CDR2 is YYDKDF (reference sequence). The CDR3 spans 16 residues. V lost 3 bases to trimming and J lost 0 bases, with 14 bases between them.

This clone was recorded only once. V is TRBV24-1 and J is TRBJ2-1; D ambiguous. The CDR3 spans 12 residues. Germline CDR1 and CDR2: KGHDR and SFDVKD. Trimming stripped 7 bases from V and 4 bases from J, with 7 bases between. CDR3 nucleotide sequence: TGTGCCACCAGGGACCAATACAATGAGCAGTTCTTC. Translated: CATRDQYNEQFF.

This chain joins TRBV9 and TRBJ2-1; D unresolved. CDR1 is SGDLS, CDR2 YYNGEE, per germline. The CDR3 contains 16 residues. V dropped 2 bases and J dropped 0 bases, with 12 bases sitting between them. This CDR3 reads CASSVYGSSSYNEQFF. The CDR3, as DNA: TGTGCCAGCAGCGTGTATGGGTCTAGCTCCTACAATGAGCAGTTCTTC.

This chain joins TRBV14 and TRBJ1-3; no reliable D call. CDR3 size: 15 residues. CDR1 and CDR2 (germline): SGHDN, FVKESK. The V gene lost 4 bases and the J gene lost 5 bases, with 15 bases spanning the gap. CDR3 bases: TGTGCCAGCAGCCCGCGACACGGTGGTAGAAACACCATATATTTT. This translates into CASSPRHGGRNTIYF. The full variable domain, its missing parts supplied by reference TRBV14 and TRBJ1-3, is EAGVTQFPSHSVIEKGQTVTLRCDPISGHDNLYWYRRVMGKEIKFLLHFVKESKQDESGMPNNRFLAERTGGTYSTLKVQPAELEDSGVYFCASSPRHGGRNTIYFGEGSWLTVV.

This clone was detected a few times. The V call is TRBV7-2, the J call TRBJ1-2; no definite D call. The V gene's germline CDR1 is SGHTA and CDR2 FQGNSA. The V gene lost 1 base and the J gene lost 1 base, with 7 bases spanning the gap. The CDR3 consists of 14 residues. CDR3 residues: CASSLGGVNYGYTF. CDR3 bases: TGTGCCAGCAGCTTAGGTGGGGTTAACTATGGCTACACCTTC.

The chain carries TRBV2 and TRBJ2-7; tentatively, D is TRBD2 (5 bases). The V gene lost 6 bases and the J gene lost 4 bases, with 13 bases spanning the gap. The CDR3 extends over 13 amino acids. Per the germline V gene, CDR1 is SNHLY and CDR2 is FYNNEI. The CDR3 reads CASREEIGYEQYF. The CDR3 DNA is TGTGCCAGCAGGGAGGAAATCGGGTACGAGCAGTACTTC.

The chain links TRBV5-1 to TRBJ1-1; no definite D call. Trimming left V 2 bases short and J 1 base short, with 9 bases between. This CDR3 is 14 amino acids long. Germline values: CDR1 SGHRS, CDR2 YFSETQ. Here the CDR3 DNA reads TGCGCCAGCAGCTTAATGTCCGGGAACACTGAAGCTTTCTTT. It yields the protein CASSLMSGNTEAFF.

J is TRBJ1-5 and V is TRBV3-1 (or the pseudogene TRBV3-2), with 7 bases matching TRBD1. CDR3 length: 14 amino acids. With 4 bases clipped from V and 9 bases from J, the junction kept 9 bases outside the gene matches. CDR1 and CDR2 from the germline V gene are LGHDT and YNNKEL (reference sequence). This CDR3 is CASSPTGARWPQHF. DNA of the CDR3: TGTGCCAGCAGCCCAACAGGGGCCAGGTGGCCCCAGCATTTT.

This clone is a singleton in its sample. CDR3 loop: CASYRAVFSTDTQYF. CDR3 in DNA: TGTGCCAGCTACCGGGCCGTCTTTAGCACAGATACGCAGTATTTT. The gene calls are TRBV2 and TRBJ2-3; D is uncertain. Trimming cost V 8 bases and J 0 bases, with 15 bases left between them. Germline CDR1 is SNHLY and CDR2 is FYNNEI. This CDR3 comprises 15 residues.

The V call is TRBV6-5, the J call TRBJ1-3; no firm D call. This CDR3 spans 16 amino acids. V was pared by 3 bases and J by 0 bases, with 12 bases between. CDR1 and CDR2 (germline): MNHEY, SVGAGI. CDR3 DNA: TGTGCCAGCAGTTATTCCCCCAGCGCCTCTGGAAACACCATATATTTT. It specifies CASSYSPSASGNTIYF.

This rearrangement joins TRBV4-1 to TRBJ1-2, with 7 nucleotides matching TRBD1. V shed 3 bases, J shed 3 bases, and the junction held 4 bases outside the gene matches. In germline, CDR1 is MGHRA, CDR2 YSYEKL. CDR3 size: 14 residues. The CDR3 nucleotides read TGCGCCAGCAGCCATGGGACAGCCGACTATGGCTACACCTTC. Its protein product is CASSHGTADYGYTF.

V is TRBV3-1 (or the pseudogene TRBV3-2) and J is TRBJ2-2, with D maybe TRBD2 (5 bases). The CDR3 totals 14 residues. Trimming took 2 bases from V and 5 from J, leaving 9 bases between them. Per germline, CDR1 LGHDT and CDR2 YNNKEL (reference sequence). The CDR3 loop reads CASSQLAGTGELFF. In DNA form, the CDR3 reads TGTGCCAGCAGCCAATTGGCGGGTACCGGGGAGCTGTTTTTT.

V usage is TRBV30 and J usage is TRBJ2-1, with D perhaps matching TRBD2 (6 bases). The CDR3 runs to 17 residues. The germline V gene has CDR1 GTSNPN and CDR2 SVGIG (reference sequence). The V end was cut by 0 bases, the J end by 0 bases, with 15 bases between. This CDR3 reads CAWSVPARLGSYNEQFF. CDR3 DNA: TGTGCCTGGAGTGTTCCCGCCCGACTAGGCTCCTACAATGAGCAGTTCTTC.

The chain uses TRBV4-1 and TRBJ1-2, with 9 nucleotides matching TRBD1. CDR1 MGHRA and CDR2 YSYEKL come from the germline V gene. This CDR3 is 15 amino acids long. With 4 bases clipped from V and 3 bases from J, the junction kept 6 bases outside the gene matches. The CDR3 sequence is CASSRRQGDYYGYTF. In DNA form, the CDR3 reads TGCGCCAGCAGCCGTCGACAGGGGGACTACTATGGCTACACCTTC.